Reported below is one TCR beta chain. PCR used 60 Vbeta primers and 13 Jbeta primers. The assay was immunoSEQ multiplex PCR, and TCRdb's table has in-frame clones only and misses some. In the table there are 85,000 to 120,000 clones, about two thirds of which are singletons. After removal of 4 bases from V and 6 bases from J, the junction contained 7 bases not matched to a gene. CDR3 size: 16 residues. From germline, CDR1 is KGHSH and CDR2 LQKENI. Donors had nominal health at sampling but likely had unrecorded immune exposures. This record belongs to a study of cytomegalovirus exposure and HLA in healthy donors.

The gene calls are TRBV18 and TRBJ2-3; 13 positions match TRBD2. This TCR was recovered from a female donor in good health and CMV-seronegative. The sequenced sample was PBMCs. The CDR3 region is CASSLGLAGPMDTQYF. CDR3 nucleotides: TGTGCCAGCTCACTGGGACTAGCGGGACCTATGGATACGCAGTATTTT.